These 18 T cell receptor beta chains share one sample of origin, sequenced in a study of T cells after yellow fever vaccination. TCRdb ran MiXCR on the 5' RACE reads and lists one entry per CDR3 protein. The table shows 29,000 or so distinct CDR3 sequences, with 5% occurring only once. This material consisted of CD8+ T cells sorted from PBMCs, taken 10 days after the yellow fever booster vaccination. The receptors were sampled from a man aged 25 to 40 who received the YFV17D yellow fever vaccine.

This clonotype was recorded many times. The rearrangement uses TRBV6-6 and TRBJ2-7, with 8 bases identical to TRBD1. Trimming removed 7 bases from V and 3 bases from J; junction bases left unmatched: 5. This CDR3 is 13 amino acids long. Per germline, CDR1 MNHNY and CDR2 SVGAGI (reference sequence). The CDR3 region has the DNA TGTGCCAGCATTGACGGACAGGGCTACGAGCAGTACTTC. As protein: CASIDGQGYEQYF.

This clonotype was recorded many times. The J gene is TRBJ1-1, the V gene TRBV7-9; D possibly corresponds to TRBD1 (5 bases). The CDR3 has 13 residues. With 7 bases removed from V and 0 bases from J, the gap between germline ends came to 9 bases. CDR1 and CDR2 from the germline V gene are SEHNR and FQNEAQ (reference sequence). The CDR3 here is CASIQTVNTEAFF. CDR3 nucleotides: TGTGCCAGCATACAGACAGTGAACACTGAAGCTTTCTTT.

J is TRBJ2-7 and V is TRBV11-2, with D perhaps matching TRBD2 (5 bases). Germline V CDR1 and CDR2: SGHAT, FQNNGV. The CDR3 is 14 amino acids. V was clipped by 5 bases and J by 4 bases, with 15 bases between them. CDR3 in amino acids: CASSDQRTFYEQYF. CDR3 bases: TGTGCCAGCAGCGACCAGCGGACCTTTTACGAGCAGTACTTC.

This clonotype came up many times. This rearrangement joins TRBV27 to TRBJ2-1; D is perhaps TRBD2 (6 bases). The length of the CDR3 is 13 residues. V was trimmed by 6 bases and J by 4 bases, leaving 10 bases between them. CDR1 MNHEY and CDR2 SMNVEV come from the germline V gene (reference sequence). CDR3 DNA sequence: TGTGCCAGCAGGTCGCGGGGTTACAATGAGCAGTTCTTC. This translates into CASRSRGYNEQFF.

This clonotype was seen ten or more times. The V and J genes are TRBV29-1 and TRBJ1-1; no clear D gene. The ends were cut back, 3 bases at V and 8 bases at J, with 22 bases in the middle. Germline-derived CDR1 and CDR2 are SQVTM and ANQGSEA. This CDR3 is 15 amino acids long. The CDR3 DNA follows: TGCAGCGTTGATCTCGCTGATAGGCCCTCCGGCGAAGCTTTCTTT. This sequence encodes CSVDLADRPSGEAFF.

This clonotype was counted many times. Germline is not matched at one junction end, which may reflect a read error. The chain is built from TRBV14 and TRBJ2-5; D gene uncertain. This CDR3 comprises 13 residues. Germline V gene lookup returns CDR1 SGHDN and CDR2 FVKESK. The CDR3 sequence: CASSQGSFGPPDF. The CDR3 nucleotides are TGTGCCAGCAGCCAAGGAAGCTTCGGACCCCCGGACTTC.

This clonotype was observed many times. This chain links TRBV11-2 with TRBJ1-3, with 7 bases aligning to TRBD1. The CDR3 is 16 residues long. V dropped 5 bases and J dropped 0; count of bases not matched to a gene: 7. CDR1 SGHAT and CDR2 FQNNGV come from the germline V gene. The CDR3 here is CASSAGTESSGNTIYF. In DNA form, the CDR3 reads TGTGCCAGCAGCGCCGGGACAGAGAGCTCTGGAAACACCATATATTTT.

This clonotype has a count of ten or more. V is TRBV4-2 and J is TRBJ1-6, with no clear D. This CDR3 is built from 16 residues. Germline V gene data show CDR1 as LGHNA and CDR2 as YNFKEQ. V was clipped by 0 bases and J by 0 bases, with 6 bases between them. The CDR3 is CASSQDRGSYNSPLHF. CDR3 DNA: TGTGCCAGCAGCCAAGACCGGGGCTCCTATAATTCACCCCTCCACTTT.

This clonotype showed up many times. The chain carries TRBV6-2 or TRBV6-3 and TRBJ1-4; 9 bases map to TRBD1. The CDR3 is 14 residues long. Germline V lookup: CDR1 MNHEY, CDR2 SVGEGT. Trimming cost V 8 bases and J 8 bases; bases outside gene matches: 9. The CDR3 nucleotides are TGTGCCAGCGGGCAGACAGGGGGATACGAAAAACTGTTTTTT. This translates into CASGQTGGYEKLFF.

The sample holds many counts of this clonotype. The chain joins TRBV30 to TRBJ2-2; D is undetermined. Germline V gives CDR1 GTSNPN, CDR2 SVGIG (reference sequence). The CDR3 extends over 11 amino acids. Trimming stripped 4 bases from V and 5 bases from J, with 5 bases between. Here the CDR3 reads CAWMGTGELFF. Here the CDR3 DNA reads TGTGCCTGGATGGGAACCGGGGAGCTGTTTTTT. Filled out from reference TRBV30 and TRBJ2-2, the complete variable domain reads SQTIHQWPATLVQPVGSPLSLECTVEGTSNPNLYWYRQAAGRGLQLLFYSVGIGQISSEVPQNLSASRPQDRQFILSSKKLLLSDSGFYLCAWMGTGELFFGEGSRLTVL.

In its sample, this clonotype was seen many times. The chain has TRBV7-8 and TRBJ2-1; a possible D gene is TRBD2 (5 bases). Trimming removed 5 bases from V and 10 bases from J, with 18 bases in between. This CDR3 spans 14 amino acids. The germline CDR1 and CDR2 sequences are SGHVS and FQNEAQ. The DNA for the CDR3 is TGTGCCAGCAGCCCCCGAGGACTGGGGAGAGAGCAGTTCTTC. It encodes CASSPRGLGREQFF.

This clonotype was observed many times. This chain links TRBV27 with TRBJ2-6; 10 bases are a match to TRBD1. V trimming: 4 bases; J trimming: 3 bases; junction bases outside the gene matches: 15. CDR3 length: 20 residues. The V gene's germline CDR1 is MNHEY and CDR2 SMNVEV (reference sequence). The CDR3 DNA reads TGTGCCAGCAGTTCCGTGACCGGGACAGGGGTATTTTTTGGGGCCAACGTCCTGACTTTC. This codes for CASSSVTGTGVFFGANVLTF.

The sample holds many counts of this clonotype. The CDR3 nucleotides are TGTGCCAGCAGCCCGGGAGGGGACTCCTACGAGCAGTACTTC. Its protein is CASSPGGDSYEQYF. This chain connects TRBV9 to TRBJ2-7; TRBD2 matches 8 bases. Germline V lookup: CDR1 SGDLS, CDR2 YYNGEE. V shed 4 bases and J 0 bases; nucleotides not matched to a gene: 3. The CDR3 loop spans 14 amino acids.

This clonotype was detected many times. The V call is TRBV3-1, the J call TRBJ1-2, with TRBD1 matching over 7 bases. This CDR3 is 16 amino acids long. The trim removed 0 bases at V and 4 bases at J, leaving 8 bases unmatched. Germline-derived CDR1 and CDR2 are LGHDT and YNNKEL (reference sequence). CDR3 sequence (DNA): TGTGCCAGCAGCCAAGATTGGAACAGGGGTCCCTATGGCTACACCTTC. Translation gives CASSQDWNRGPYGYTF. Supplemented by reference TRBV3-1 and TRBJ1-2, the full variable domain reads DTAVSQTPKYLVTQMGNDKSIKCEQNLGHDTMYWYKQDSKKFLKIMFSYNNKELIINETVPNRFSPKSPDKAHLNLHINSLELGDSAVYFCASSQDWNRGPYGYTFGSGTRLTVV.

The table lists this clonotype with many counts. This chain uses TRBV15 with TRBJ1-1, with unresolved D. From germline, CDR1 is LNHNV and CDR2 YYDKDF (reference sequence). Trimming stripped 1 base from V and 2 bases from J, with 2 bases between. This CDR3 has 12 amino acids. CDR3 in amino acids: CATSRVNTEAFF. The CDR3 region has the DNA TGTGCCACCAGCAGAGTAAACACTGAAGCTTTCTTT. The complete variable domain, with remaining parts taken from reference TRBV15 and TRBJ1-1, reads DAMVIQNPRYQVTQFGKPVTLSCSQTLNHNVMYWYQQKSSQAPKLLFHYYDKDFNNEADTPDNFQSRRPNTSFCFLDIRSPGLGDTAMYLCATSRVNTEAFFGQGTRLTVV.

This clonotype came up many times. The rearrangement joins TRBV5-1 to TRBJ2-7; D not resolved. V lost 4 bases, J lost 0 bases, and 11 bases lay in between. Germline CDR1 reads SGHRS; CDR2 reads YFSETQ. The CDR3 is 14 amino acids. The DNA for the CDR3 is TGCGCCAGCAGCCTATTAGAAATCTCCTACGAGCAGTACTTC. It specifies CASSLLEISYEQYF.

This clonotype was counted ten times or more. V gene TRBV9 combines with J gene TRBJ2-7, with 11 bases fitting TRBD2. The junction had 6 bases not matched to a gene; V was cut back by 5 bases and J by 5 bases. Germline V gene lookup returns CDR1 SGDLS and CDR2 YYNGEE. CDR3 length: 14 residues. The CDR3 loop reads CASSGAGLADEQYF. The CDR3 nucleotides are TGTGCCAGCAGTGGGGCGGGACTAGCGGACGAGCAGTACTTC.

At least ten counts were recorded for this clonotype. The chain couples TRBV29-1 to TRBJ2-2; D might be TRBD1 (5 bases). CDR1 is SQVTM and CDR2 is ANQGSEA in the germline V gene. The CDR3 sequence is 16 residues long. V was pared by 4 bases and J by 4 bases, with 19 bases between. This chain's CDR3 is CSVVAGAGMVTGELFF. The CDR3 DNA is TGCAGCGTTGTGGCTGGGGCAGGGATGGTCACCGGGGAGCTGTTTTTT.